This T cell receptor (beta chain) was recorded in a study of CD8+CD57+ T cells in acquired aplastic anemia. Study results and limitations: Sharing between patients and controls was observed for twenty-nine CD8+ CDR3 sequences. Controls and patients did not differ significantly in CD8+ Simpson's diversity.

The use of genomic DNA as template underpinned the TCR beta VDJ and CDR3 profiling. Via MiXCR, TCRdb re-called the reads, giving one row per CDR3 protein. Among around 130,000 distinct CDR3 sequences listed, roughly 55% were seen once. Flow cytometry had shown expanded CD8+CD57+ cells in the patients chosen for sequencing. Everyone among the patients had severe acquired aplastic anemia. Trimming took 3 bases from V and 6 from J, leaving 20 bases between them. The CDR3 spans 17 residues. CDR1 is LNHNV and CDR2 is YYDKDF in the germline V gene (reference sequence). About this clonotype: Its antigen remains unknown.

The TCR was taken from a human donor with aplastic anemia. The rearrangement uses TRBV15 and TRBJ2-2, with a possible D match to TRBD2 (6 bases). Sequencing input: sorted CD4+, CD8+, or CD8+CD57+ T cells (not recorded which) from PBMCs. The CDR3 spells CATSREGLIVEPGELFF. CDR3 nucleotide sequence: TGTGCCACCAGCAGGGAGGGGCTCATAGTAGAGCCCGGGGAGCTGTTTTTT.